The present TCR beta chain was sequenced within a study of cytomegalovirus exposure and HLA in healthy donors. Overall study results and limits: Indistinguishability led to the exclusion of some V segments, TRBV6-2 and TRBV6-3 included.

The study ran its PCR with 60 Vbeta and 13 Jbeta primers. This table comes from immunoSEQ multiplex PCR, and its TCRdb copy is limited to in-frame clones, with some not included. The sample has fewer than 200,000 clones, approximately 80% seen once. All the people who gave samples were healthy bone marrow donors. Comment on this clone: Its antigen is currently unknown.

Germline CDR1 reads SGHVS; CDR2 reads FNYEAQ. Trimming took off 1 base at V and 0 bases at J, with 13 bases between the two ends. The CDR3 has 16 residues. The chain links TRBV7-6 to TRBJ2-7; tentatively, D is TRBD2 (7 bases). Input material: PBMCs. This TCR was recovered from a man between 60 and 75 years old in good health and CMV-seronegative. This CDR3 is CASSLVAGAASYEQYF. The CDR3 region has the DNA TGTGCCAGCAGCTTAGTGGCGGGGGCAGCCTCCTACGAGCAGTACTTC.